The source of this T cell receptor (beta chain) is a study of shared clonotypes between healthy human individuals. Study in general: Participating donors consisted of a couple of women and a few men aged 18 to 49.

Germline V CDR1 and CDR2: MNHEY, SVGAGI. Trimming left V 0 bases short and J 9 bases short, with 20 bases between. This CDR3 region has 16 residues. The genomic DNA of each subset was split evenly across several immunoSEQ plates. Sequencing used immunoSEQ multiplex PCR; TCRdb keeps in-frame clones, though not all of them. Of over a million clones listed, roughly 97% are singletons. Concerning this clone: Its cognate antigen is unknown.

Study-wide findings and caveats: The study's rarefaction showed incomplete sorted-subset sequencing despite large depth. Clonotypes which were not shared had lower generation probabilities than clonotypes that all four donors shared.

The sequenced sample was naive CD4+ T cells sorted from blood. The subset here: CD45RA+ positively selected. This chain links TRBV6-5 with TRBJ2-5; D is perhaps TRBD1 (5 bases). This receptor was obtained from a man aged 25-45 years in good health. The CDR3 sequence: CASSYSRLGLLMSQYF. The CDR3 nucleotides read TGTGCCAGCAGTTACTCGCGTTTGGGGCTACTTATGTCCCAGTACTTC.